This T cell receptor (beta chain) was identified in a study of blood T cell repertoires in COVID-19. Study information: T cells, B-cell-depleted T cells, or PBMCs supplied cDNA or gDNA.

The CDR3 totals 14 residues. The V gene's germline CDR1 is SGHRS and CDR2 YFSETQ. Between the trimmed V and J ends, which lost 1 base and 5 bases, there was a span of 12 bases. Original processing methods: Using reference gene primer amplification, nucleated cell counts were estimated. Profiling relied on immunoSEQ multiplex PCR, and the TCRdb table lists in-frame clones only, not all of them. The V and J calls and clone size are taken from that table; D and trimming were inferred from the DNA. Of a few hundred thousand clones in the sample, 80% to 90% were seen once. Participant-given clinical history determined each cohort assignment.

The TCR originated in a man between 25 and 39 years old who had recovered from COVID-19. This chain uses TRBV5-1 with TRBJ2-5, with D tentatively TRBD2 (6 bases). Material for sequencing was PBMCs or T cells enriched from blood (not recorded which). The DNA of the CDR3 is TGCGCCAGCAGCTTGACGGAGGGTTGGGAGACCCAGTACTTC. It yields the protein CASSLTEGWETQYF.